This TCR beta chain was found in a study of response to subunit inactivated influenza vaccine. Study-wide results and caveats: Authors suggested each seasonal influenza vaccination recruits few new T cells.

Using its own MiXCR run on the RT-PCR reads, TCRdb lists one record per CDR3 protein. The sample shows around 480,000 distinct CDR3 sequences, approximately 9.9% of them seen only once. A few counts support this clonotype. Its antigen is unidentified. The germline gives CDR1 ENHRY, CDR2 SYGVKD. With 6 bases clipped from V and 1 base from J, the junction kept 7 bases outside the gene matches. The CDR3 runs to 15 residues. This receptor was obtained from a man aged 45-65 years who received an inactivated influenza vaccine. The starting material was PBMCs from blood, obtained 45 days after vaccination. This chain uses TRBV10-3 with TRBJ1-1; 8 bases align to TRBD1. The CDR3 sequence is CAIRRTGRRNTEAFF. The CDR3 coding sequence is TGTGCCATCAGGCGGACAGGGCGGAGGAACACTGAAGCTTTCTTT.